Only a few counts were recorded for the clone carrying this T cell receptor (beta chain). As yet, its antigen is unknown. Peripheral blood genomic DNA, not sorted cells or RNA, was the template. The data were obtained in a study of T cell repertoires in aging, cancer and after chemotherapy. Study-level information: Donor ages fell into six groups from 30 or younger up to 70 or older.

Rearranged V-D-J TRB sequences were amplified with a mixed TRB-A/B primer pool. TCRdb re-derived calls from the multiplex PCR reads in MiXCR, one entry per CDR3 protein. The sample yields more than 3,000 distinct CDR3 sequences, about 42% seen once. Whole-study findings and limits: Rebound thymic output was suggested by rising median generation probability during chemotherapy in each cancer cohort. Age-matched healthy donors had significantly more diverse, less clonal blood TCR repertoires than untreated cancer patients.

Per the germline V gene, CDR1 is MNHEY and CDR2 is SVGAGI. CDR3 length: 15 residues. Trimming left V 5 bases short and J 3 bases short, with 17 bases between. The clonotype originates from a human donor with a solid tumor. The V and J genes are TRBV6-5 and TRBJ2-7; weak D call: TRBD1 (5 bases). What was sequenced was blood. The CDR3 here is CASSLGGAAVYEQYF. In nucleotides, the CDR3 is TGTGCCAGCAGTCTAGGTGGGGCCGCAGTCTACGAGCAGTACTTC.